This entry features one TCR beta chain sequence. Its specificity is not known. The data belong to a study of vaccination and CD4 T cells after COVID-19. The wider study: Convalescent participants consisted of six males and four females, two being Hispanic. Post-diagnosis, post-COVID samples were collected after a median around 100 days, ranging 35 to 161.

The CDR3 spans 13 residues. CDR1 and CDR2 (germline): SGHNT, YENEEA. Trimming took 4 bases from V and 7 from J, leaving 13 bases between them. General study points: The median SARS-CoV-2-reactive clonotype number increased from about 20 to 38, without statistical significance. The authors identified 304 of 307 vaccine-specific clones in convalescent patients as spike mono-reactive.

Each CDR3 protein gets one entry after TCRdb re-called the PCR reads with MiXCR. The sample includes 20,000 to 25,000 distinct CDR3 sequences, roughly 56% seen only once; the top ten take 0.99%. This clonotype was obtained from a human donor who had recovered from COVID-19. The chain has TRBV11-3 and TRBJ1-1; D is perhaps TRBD1 (6 bases). Material: CD4+ T cells from blood, obtained before SARS-CoV-2 vaccination. In nucleotides, the CDR3 is TGTGCCAGCAGCTCATCGGACAGCCATGAAGCTTTCTTT. Amino acids: CASSSSDSHEAFF.